One and the same sample provided the 20 T cell receptor beta chains below, sequenced in a study of technical replicates of blood from several donors. Using immunoSEQ multiplex PCR, the repertoire was profiled, and TCRdb retains in-frame clones only, with some absent. Of approximately 85,000 clones in the sample, 94% were seen once. The sequenced material came from T cells isolated from PBMCs. The receptors come from a human donor in good health.

In this sample, this clone turned up once. The chain joins TRBV5-6 to TRBJ2-7; D possibly corresponds to TRBD2 (6 bases). V lost 6 bases and J 5 bases, leaving 15 bases between the germline ends. Germline assignment: CDR1 SGHDT and CDR2 YYEEEE. The CDR3 loop spans 13 amino acids. This CDR3 reads CASNLGGVHEQYF. CDR3 sequence (DNA): TGTGCCAGCAACCTGGGGGGAGTCCACGAGCAGTACTTC.

The V gene is TRBV6-5, the J gene TRBJ2-7; 10 bases are a match to TRBD2. The CDR3 is 14 residues long. The ends lost 6 bases at V and 6 bases at J; junction bases unmatched: 8. Germline lookup yields CDR1 MNHEY and CDR2 SVGAGI. CDR3 sequence reads: CASSPLAGAGEQYF. The CDR3 DNA reads TGTGCCAGCAGCCCCCTAGCGGGAGCTGGCGAGCAGTACTTC.

The rearrangement uses TRBV19 and TRBJ1-5, with 7 bases lining up with TRBD1. The CDR3 runs to 12 residues. J gave up 6 bases and V 9 bases, and 5 bases lay outside the gene matches. In germline, CDR1 is LNHDA, CDR2 SQIVND (reference sequence). CDR3: CASQGVVQPQHF. The DNA for the CDR3 is TGTGCCAGCCAGGGGGTAGTTCAGCCCCAGCATTTT.

The chain has TRBV2 and TRBJ2-5; D unresolved. The CDR3 totals 13 residues. V lost 10 bases and J lost 0, with 12 bases in between. Germline CDR1 SNHLY, CDR2 FYNNEI. Written as DNA, the CDR3 is TGTGCCACCTCTGGGCCCTACCAAGAGACCCAGTACTTC. Translating it yields CATSGPYQETQYF.

The rearrangement joins TRBV10-2 to TRBJ2-7, with a tentative D call TRBD1 (5 bases). The germline CDR1 and CDR2 sequences are WSHSY and SAAADI. The CDR3 consists of 14 residues. V gave up 0 bases and J gave up 5 bases, with 11 bases separating them. CDR3 in DNA: TGCGCCAGCAGTGAGTCAGCCAGGGATGACGAGCAGTACTTC. This encodes CASSESARDDEQYF.

The chain combines TRBV4-1 with TRBJ1-1, with D possibly being TRBD1 (5 bases). The germline gives CDR1 MGHRA, CDR2 YSYEKL. Trimming took 2 bases from V and 7 from J, leaving 8 bases between them. The CDR3 is 12 residues long. CDR3 nucleotide sequence: TGCGCCAGCAGCCAACAGGGCTATGAAGCTTTCTTT. This codes for CASSQQGYEAFF.

V gene TRBV29-1 combines with J gene TRBJ1-4; D is ambiguous. The V end was cut by 3 bases, the J end by 0 bases, with 11 bases between. CDR1 and CDR2 (germline): SQVTM, ANQGSEA. The CDR3 is 15 amino acids. CDR3: CSVDAGYATNEKLFF. CDR3 bases: TGCAGCGTTGACGCGGGGTATGCAACTAATGAAAAACTGTTTTTT.

This chain uses TRBV27 with TRBJ1-5, with TRBD1 identical over 7 bases. After removal of 2 bases from V and 2 bases from J, the junction contained 3 bases not matched to a gene. The CDR3 has 15 amino acids. Germline CDR1 reads MNHEY; CDR2 reads SMNVEV (reference sequence). The CDR3 sequence is CASSLQGVGNQPQHF. The CDR3 DNA sequence: TGTGCCAGCAGTTTACAGGGGGTAGGCAATCAGCCCCAGCATTTT.

The chain recombines TRBV5-4 with TRBJ2-7; D is possibly TRBD1 (5 bases). The CDR3 consists of 13 residues. V was trimmed by 2 bases and J by 2 bases, leaving 8 bases between them. Germline CDR1 is SGHNT and CDR2 is YYREEE (reference sequence). CDR3 nucleotide sequence: TGTGCCAGCAGCTTAACAGGAGCCTACGAGCAGTACTTC. It is translated as CASSLTGAYEQYF. The complete variable domain, with remaining parts taken from reference TRBV5-4 and TRBJ2-7, reads ETGVTQSPTHLIKTRGQQVTLRCSSQSGHNTVSWYQQALGQGPQFIFQYYREEENGRGNFPPRFSGLQFPNYSSELNVNALELDDSALYLCASSLTGAYEQYFGPGTRLTVT.

This sequence joins TRBV29-1 and TRBJ2-7; maybe TRBD1 (5 bases). The length of the CDR3 is 13 residues. Germline V gene data show CDR1 as SQVTM and CDR2 as ANQGSEA. Trimming stripped 7 bases from V and 1 base from J, with 14 bases between. The CDR3 spells CSGVTGVSYEQYF. The CDR3 coding sequence is TGCAGCGGAGTCACAGGAGTTTCCTACGAGCAGTACTTC.

This chain connects TRBV28 to TRBJ1-5; TRBD1 is a possible D gene (6 bases). The length of the CDR3 is 15 residues. Trimming removed 5 bases at V and 0 bases at J, with 11 bases between. CDR1 is MDHEN, CDR2 SYDVKM, per germline. The CDR3, as DNA: TGTGCCAGCAGTAGGGGGGGGGATAGCAATCAGCCCCAGCATTTT. Its translation is CASSRGGDSNQPQHF.

The chain joins TRBV19 to TRBJ1-3; 9 bases agree with TRBD1. Per germline, CDR1 LNHDA and CDR2 SQIVND (reference sequence). This CDR3 is built from 21 residues. Trimming removed 1 base from V and 0 bases from J; junction bases left unmatched: 16. CDR3 amino acids: CASSIGPGTGFYLASGNTIYF. The CDR3 DNA follows: TGTGCCAGTAGTATAGGTCCCGGGACAGGGTTCTACCTCGCCTCTGGAAACACCATATATTTT.

The CDR3 DNA is TGTGCCAGCTCACCCGGGACAGGGAGCCTAAACACTGAAGCTTTCTTT. Translation gives CASSPGTGSLNTEAFF. This rearrangement joins TRBV18 to TRBJ1-1, with TRBD1 identical over 9 bases. The CDR3 length is 16 residues. Losses at the gene ends were 3 bases for V and 2 bases for J; bases not matched to a gene: 7. CDR1 KGHSH and CDR2 LQKENI come from the germline V gene.

This sequence joins TRBV19 and TRBJ2-5, with TRBD1 matching 10 bases. CDR3 length equals 15 residues. Germline V gene data show CDR1 as LNHDA and CDR2 as SQIVND (reference sequence). With V trimmed by 4 bases and J by 5 bases, 7 bases remained unmatched. The CDR3 region is CASSKLGTGAETQYF. The CDR3 DNA is TGTGCCAGTAGTAAGCTGGGGACAGGGGCCGAGACCCAGTACTTC.

This clone came up once. This sequence joins TRBV15 and TRBJ2-7; no clear D. V lost 0 bases to trimming and J lost 4 bases, with 10 bases between them. The CDR3 consists of 14 residues. The germline V gene has CDR1 LNHNV and CDR2 YYDKDF (reference sequence). The CDR3 region is CATSRDPDGYEQYF. DNA of the CDR3: TGTGCCACCAGCAGAGATCCTGACGGGTACGAGCAGTACTTC.

This chain joins TRBV2 and TRBJ2-3; 10 bases are a match to TRBD2. Germline values: CDR1 SNHLY, CDR2 FYNNEI. Losses at the gene ends were 8 bases for V and 0 bases for J; bases not matched to a gene: 5. CDR3 length: 15 residues. For the CDR3, the DNA is TGTGCCAGCGAGGGGACTAGCGTTAGCACAGATACGCAGTATTTT. Its translation: CASEGTSVSTDTQYF.

This sequence joins TRBV7-3 and TRBJ1-1; tentative D call: TRBD1 (5 bases). V was trimmed by 5 bases and J by 0 bases, leaving 13 bases between them. The CDR3 is 15 residues long. Germline loops: CDR1 SGHTA, CDR2 FQGTGA. The CDR3 loop reads CASSRLRTMNTEAFF. The CDR3 DNA follows: TGTGCCAGCAGCCGCCTGAGGACAATGAACACTGAAGCTTTCTTT.

V gene TRBV19 combines with J gene TRBJ1-3; no reliable D call. CDR3 length: 14 residues. V was shortened by 4 bases and J by 5 bases, with 12 bases between the two germline ends. CDR1 LNHDA and CDR2 SQIVND come from the germline V gene (reference sequence). This chain's CDR3 is CASSNSRSRNTIYF. CDR3 sequence (DNA): TGTGCCAGTAGTAACTCACGAAGTAGAAACACCATATATTTT. Using reference TRBV19 and TRBJ1-3 for the parts outside the CDR3, the full variable domain is DGGITQSPKYLFRKEGQNVTLSCEQNLNHDAMYWYRQDPGQGLRLIYYSQIVNDFQKGDIAEGYSVSREKKESFPLTVTSAQKNPTAFYLCASSNSRSRNTIYFGEGSWLTVV.

This clone came up once. The rearrangement joins TRBV9 to TRBJ1-2; 7 nucleotides line up with TRBD1. V was clipped by 0 bases and J by 3 bases; unmatched bases: 8. From germline, CDR1 is SGDLS and CDR2 YYNGEE. This CDR3 contains 16 residues. CDR3 sequence reads: CASSVVELGGYYGYTF. The DNA of the CDR3 is TGTGCCAGCAGCGTAGTGGAGCTAGGGGGCTACTATGGCTACACCTTC.

The rearrangement joins TRBV30 to TRBJ2-2, with a tentative D call TRBD2 (6 bases). The V end lost 4 bases, the J end lost 2 bases, and 11 bases lay between the germline ends. Germline V gene data show CDR1 as GTSNPN and CDR2 as SVGIG (reference sequence). This CDR3 is 14 amino acids long. The CDR3 DNA reads as TGTGCCTGGAAATTGGACTATAACACCGGGGAGCTGTTTTTT. It yields the protein CAWKLDYNTGELFF. Using reference TRBV30 and TRBJ2-2 for the parts outside the CDR3, the full variable domain is SQTIHQWPATLVQPVGSPLSLECTVEGTSNPNLYWYRQAAGRGLQLLFYSVGIGQISSEVPQNLSASRPQDRQFILSSKKLLLSDSGFYLCAWKLDYNTGELFFGEGSRLTVL.